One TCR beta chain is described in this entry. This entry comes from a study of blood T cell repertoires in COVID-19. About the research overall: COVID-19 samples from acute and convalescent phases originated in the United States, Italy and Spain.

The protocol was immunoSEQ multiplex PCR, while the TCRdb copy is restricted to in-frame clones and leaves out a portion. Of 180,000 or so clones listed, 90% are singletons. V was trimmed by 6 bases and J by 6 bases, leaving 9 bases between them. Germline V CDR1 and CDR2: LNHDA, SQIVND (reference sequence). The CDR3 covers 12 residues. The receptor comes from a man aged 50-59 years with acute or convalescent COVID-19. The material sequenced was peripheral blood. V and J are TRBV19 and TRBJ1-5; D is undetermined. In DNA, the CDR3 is TGTGCCAGTAGCTCCCCCGGTCAGCCCCAGCATTTT. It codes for CASSSPGQPQHF. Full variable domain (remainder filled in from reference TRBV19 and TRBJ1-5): DGGITQSPKYLFRKEGQNVTLSCEQNLNHDAMYWYRQDPGQGLRLIYYSQIVNDFQKGDIAEGYSVSREKKESFPLTVTSAQKNPTAFYLCASSSPGQPQHFGDGTRLSIL.